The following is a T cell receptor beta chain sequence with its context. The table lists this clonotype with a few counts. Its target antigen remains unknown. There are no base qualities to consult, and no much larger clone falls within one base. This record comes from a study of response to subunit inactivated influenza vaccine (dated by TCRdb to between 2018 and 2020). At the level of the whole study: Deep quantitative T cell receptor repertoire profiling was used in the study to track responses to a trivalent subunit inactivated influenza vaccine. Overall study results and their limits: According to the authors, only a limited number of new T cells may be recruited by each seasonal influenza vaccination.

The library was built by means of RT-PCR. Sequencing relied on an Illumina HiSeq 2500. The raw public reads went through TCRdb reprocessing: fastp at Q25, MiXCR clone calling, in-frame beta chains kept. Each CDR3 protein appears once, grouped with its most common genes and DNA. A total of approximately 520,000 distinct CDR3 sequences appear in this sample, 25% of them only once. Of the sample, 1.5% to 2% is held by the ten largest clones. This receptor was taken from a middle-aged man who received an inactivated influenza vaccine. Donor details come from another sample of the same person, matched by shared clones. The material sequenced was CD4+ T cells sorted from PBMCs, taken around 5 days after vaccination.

The CDR3 reads CASNRDSHTREQYF. The bases are TGTGCCAGCAATCGGGACTCTCATACTAGGGAGCAGTACTTC. The sequence is built from TRBV6-1 and TRBJ2-7, and the D gene may be TRBD2, 6 bases matching. The CDR3 sequence holds 14 residues, the cysteine and phenylalanine included. Only the CDR3 DNA is retained, 42 bases long and in frame from the first base. Trimming at the junction amounts to 7 bases on V and 7 bases on J, and the germline ends lie 20 bases apart. According to the germline V gene, CDR1 reads MNHNS and CDR2 reads SASEGT.